These 20 T cell receptor beta chains were all obtained from the same sample, sequenced in a study of shared clonotypes between healthy human individuals. Clones were read by immunoSEQ multiplex PCR, and TCRdb kept only the in-frame ones, dropping some. Among over a million clones, about 75% were seen once, and the ten largest hold around 1.4%. The sequencing input was memory CD4+ T cells sorted from blood. Subset: CD45RA-negative fraction. The source is a man aged 18 to 29 in good health.

The sample holds a few counts of this clone. This chain joins TRBV4-3 and TRBJ1-6; D is possibly TRBD1 (5 bases). The CDR3 length is 15 residues. The germline gives CDR1 LGHNA, CDR2 YSLEER. The germline V and J ends were trimmed by 4 bases and 7 bases, with 14 bases remaining between them. The CDR3 bases are TGCGCCAGCAGCCCTACGGGGTGGGGGAATTCACCCCTCCACTTT. This sequence encodes CASSPTGWGNSPLHF.

The V call is TRBV28, the J call TRBJ2-5, with 9 bases matching TRBD2. Germline V gives CDR1 MDHEN, CDR2 SYDVKM. Trimming took 8 bases from V and 5 from J; bases not matched to a gene: 15. The CDR3 spans 16 residues. This chain's CDR3 is CASGLVGLAGFETQYF. CDR3 DNA sequence: TGTGCCAGCGGCCTCGTCGGGCTAGCGGGATTTGAGACCCAGTACTTC.

The gene calls are TRBV5-1 and TRBJ2-7; TRBD2 might be the D (6 bases). Germline V CDR1 and CDR2: SGHRS, YFSETQ. The V end lost 3 bases, the J end lost 2 bases, and 15 bases lay between the germline ends. CDR3 length: 15 residues. The CDR3 is CASSWDSRLAYEQYF. CDR3 coding DNA: TGCGCCAGCAGCTGGGACTCGCGACTTGCCTACGAGCAGTACTTC.

This chain uses TRBV30 with TRBJ2-2, with unresolved D. The CDR3 has 14 amino acids. Deletions cut 1 base from V and 1 base from J, with 7 bases between. CDR1 GTSNPN and CDR2 SVGIG come from the germline V gene (reference sequence). CDR3 loop: CAWSGTRNTGELFF. Here the CDR3 DNA reads TGTGCCTGGAGTGGGACGAGGAACACCGGGGAGCTGTTTTTT.

This chain uses TRBV18 with TRBJ2-7, with D possibly being TRBD1 (5 bases). Germline CDR1 KGHSH, CDR2 LQKENI. Trimming took off 3 bases at V and 0 bases at J, with 12 bases between the two ends. The CDR3 has 15 amino acids. The CDR3 sequence: CASSPTGDLSYEQYF. Here the CDR3 DNA reads TGTGCCAGCTCACCCACAGGAGACCTCTCCTACGAGCAGTACTTC.

The chain uses TRBV9 and TRBJ2-1; 8 bases line up with TRBD2. Germline loops: CDR1 SGDLS, CDR2 YYNGEE. The CDR3 covers 15 residues. The J segment lost 4 bases and the V segment lost 2 bases, leaving 5 bases of the junction unmatched. The CDR3 sequence: CASSVNSGNYNEQFF. Written as DNA, the CDR3 is TGTGCCAGCAGCGTGAATAGCGGGAATTACAATGAGCAGTTCTTC.

This chain connects TRBV7-2 to TRBJ1-3; D not resolved. V gave up 2 bases and J gave up 1 base, with 6 bases separating them. The length of the CDR3 is 14 residues. Germline CDR1 is SGHTA and CDR2 is FQGNSA. The CDR3 spells CASSLHGSGNTIYF. CDR3 bases: TGTGCCAGCAGCTTACACGGGTCTGGAAACACCATATATTTT.

The chain recombines TRBV4-1 with TRBJ2-3; possibly TRBD1 or TRBD2 for D (5 bases each). From germline, CDR1 is MGHRA and CDR2 YSYEKL. This CDR3 is built from 18 residues. Trimming removed 1 base from V and 0 bases from J, with 17 bases in between. The CDR3 DNA sequence: TGCGCCAGCAGCCAAGGTCCCGTTGGGGGAGCTAGCACAGATACGCAGTATTTT. This codes for CASSQGPVGGASTDTQYF.

The chain is built from TRBV5-1 and TRBJ2-3; the match to TRBD1 covers 7 bases. The V gene end was trimmed by 4 bases and the J gene end by 5 bases; junction bases not matched to a gene: 7. Germline V gene sequence: CDR1 SGHRS, CDR2 YFSETQ. There are 14 residues in the CDR3. CDR3 amino acids: CASSARQGKDTQYF. The DNA for the CDR3 is TGCGCCAGCAGCGCGAGACAGGGCAAAGATACGCAGTATTTT.

This chain links TRBV6-5 with TRBJ2-3, with D maybe TRBD2 (7 bases). V was cut by 5 bases and J by 3 bases, with 15 bases left in between. The CDR3 runs 15 residues. Germline V gene data show CDR1 as MNHEY and CDR2 as SVGAGI. CDR3 DNA sequence: TGTGCCAGCAGTACCCGGGGGGCGGGGACAGATACGCAGTATTTT. This encodes CASSTRGAGTDTQYF.

The genes are TRBV7-2 and TRBJ2-3; 7 nucleotides match TRBD2. The CDR3 is 16 amino acids. The V gene's germline CDR1 is SGHTA and CDR2 FQGNSA. V lost 6 bases and J lost 1; bases outside the gene matches: 10. For the CDR3, the DNA is TGTGCCAGCAGTCCCGGTGGGGCGGGGGGCACAGATACGCAGTATTTT. It codes for CASSPGGAGGTDTQYF.

The chain has TRBV4-1 and TRBJ1-4; no reliable D call. Germline CDR1 and CDR2: MGHRA and YSYEKL. The V and J ends lost 7 bases and 8 bases respectively, with 5 bases between them. The CDR3 runs 10 residues. CDR3 loop: CASNREKLFF. DNA of the CDR3: TGCGCCAGCAATCGCGAAAAACTGTTTTTT.

This clone has only a few counts. The rearrangement joins TRBV9 to TRBJ2-1; D is unresolved. This CDR3 comprises 16 residues. CDR1 is SGDLS, CDR2 YYNGEE, per germline. Trimming cost V 5 bases and J 0 bases, with 15 bases left between them. The CDR3 nucleotides are TGTGCCAGCAGTCCAGAAGGTCCGGGCTCCTACAATGAGCAGTTCTTC. This sequence encodes CASSPEGPGSYNEQFF.

This clone was seen more than once but under ten times. The rearrangement joins TRBV30 to TRBJ2-1; D remains unclear. The CDR3 extends over 11 amino acids. V was clipped by 3 bases and J by 3 bases, with 3 bases between them. From germline, CDR1 is GTSNPN and CDR2 SVGIG (reference sequence). In nucleotides, the CDR3 is TGTGCCTGGAGGGGCTACAATGAGCAGTTCTTC. This gives the protein CAWRGYNEQFF.

This chain uses TRBV5-1 with TRBJ2-3, with 7 bases identical to TRBD2. Trimming removed 4 bases from V and 0 bases from J; junction bases left unmatched: 14. CDR3 length: 18 residues. CDR1 and CDR2 from the germline V gene are SGHRS and YFSETQ. The CDR3 sequence: CASSTPGGGNPSTDTQYF. The CDR3 nucleotides read TGCGCCAGCAGCACCCCCGGGGGAGGGAACCCCAGCACAGATACGCAGTATTTT.

The chain couples TRBV5-8 to TRBJ1-1, with D hard to call. V was trimmed by 2 bases and J by 4 bases, leaving 18 bases between them. This CDR3 contains 16 residues. Germline V gene data show CDR1 as SGHTS and CDR2 as YDEGEE. CDR3 nucleotide sequence: TGTGCCAGCAGCTTCTTGCTCGCTAGGTCGGGCACTGAAGCTTTCTTT. This gives the protein CASSFLLARSGTEAFF.

The chain couples TRBV5-4 to TRBJ2-2, with TRBD2 matching 10 bases. Per the germline V gene, CDR1 is SGHNT and CDR2 is YYREEE (reference sequence). V lost 0 bases to trimming and J lost 0 bases; unmatched junction nucleotides: 8. The CDR3 runs to 19 residues. The CDR3 DNA is TGTGCCAGCAGCTTGGGGTGGGCTAGCGGGGGCTCGAACACCGGGGAGCTGTTTTTT. As protein: CASSLGWASGGSNTGELFF.

In this sample, this clone turned up many times. The CDR3 reads CSVQPRIHEQYF. CDR3 nucleotide sequence: TGCAGCGTCCAACCACGTATCCACGAGCAGTACTTC. The chain couples TRBV29-1 to TRBJ2-7; no clear D gene. Germline CDR1 is SQVTM and CDR2 is ANQGSEA. This CDR3 comprises 12 residues. V lost 6 bases and J 5 bases, leaving 14 bases between the germline ends.

This clone was counted only a few times. The CDR3 DNA follows: TGTGCCAGCTCCCCAATCCTTTCTTACCAAGAGACCCAGTACTTC. Its translation is CASSPILSYQETQYF. The chain is built from TRBV18 and TRBJ2-5; D is unresolved. Trimming removed 6 bases from V and 0 bases from J, with 14 bases in between. Per the germline V gene, CDR1 is KGHSH and CDR2 is LQKENI. The CDR3 consists of 15 residues. The full variable domain, in which reference TRBV18 and TRBJ2-5 provide the parts outside the CDR3, is NAGVMQNPRHLVRRRGQEARLRCSPMKGHSHVYWYRQLPEEGLKFMVYLQKENIIDESGMPKERFSAEFPKEGPSILRIQQVVRGDSAAYFCASSPILSYQETQYFGPGTRLLVL.

The V and J genes are TRBV9 and TRBJ1-2, with D uncertain. This CDR3 region has 15 residues. Germline lookup yields CDR1 SGDLS and CDR2 YYNGEE. V was pared by 4 bases and J by 0 bases, with 13 bases between. The chain's CDR3 is CASSSPDGANYGYTF. The CDR3 nucleotides read TGTGCCAGCAGCTCCCCGGACGGTGCTAACTATGGCTACACCTTC.